A single sample is the source of the 7 T cell receptor beta chains below, sequenced in a study of CD8 T cells in Susac syndrome. After extraction with the RNeasy kit, about 0.45 to 1 ug of the RNA was reverse transcribed using random hexamers. TCRdb redid the calling of the immunoSEQ multiplex PCR reads with MiXCR, one entry per CDR3 protein. The sample consists of about 300,000 distinct CDR3 sequences, approximately 85% of them appearing once. The sequenced material came from CD8+ T cells from PBMCs. The source of these receptors is a human donor with multiple sclerosis.

The rearrangement uses TRBV28 and TRBJ2-6; no definite D call. The CDR3 has 15 residues. Deletions cut 3 bases from V and 2 bases from J, with 8 bases between. Looked up from germline, CDR1 is MDHEN and CDR2 is SYDVKM. Here the CDR3 reads CASSFSLTGANVLTF. CDR3 in DNA: TGTGCCAGCAGTTTCTCCTTGACTGGGGCCAACGTCCTGACTTTC.

The chain couples TRBV11-2 to TRBJ2-2; possible D gene TRBD1, 5 bases. V was pared by 1 base and J by 6 bases, with 12 bases between. CDR1 SGHAT and CDR2 FQNNGV come from the germline V gene. CDR3 size: 15 residues. The chain's CDR3 is CASSLVGAPPGELFF. CDR3 DNA sequence: TGTGCCAGCAGCTTAGTTGGGGCGCCCCCCGGGGAGCTGTTTTTT.

This chain uses TRBV6-5 with TRBJ2-7; TRBD2 agrees at 9 bases. Germline assignment: CDR1 MNHEY and CDR2 SVGAGI. This CDR3 has 14 residues. Unmatched junction bases numbered 4, after V lost 5 bases and J lost 2 bases. For the CDR3, the DNA is TGTGCCAGCAGTCCTTCTAGCGGGACCTACGAGCAGTACTTC. This codes for CASSPSSGTYEQYF.

The CDR3 region has the DNA TGTGCCAGCAGCGTAGGGAGCGGGAACCTCTACGAGCAGTACTTC. Translated, it gives CASSVGSGNLYEQYF. The V call is TRBV9, the J call TRBJ2-7, with 7 bases lining up with TRBD2. The CDR3 runs to 15 residues. V was pared by 0 bases and J by 3 bases, with 6 bases of the junction left unmatched. Germline values: CDR1 SGDLS, CDR2 YYNGEE.

The V and J genes are TRBV12-3 or TRBV12-4 and TRBJ1-1; D call uncertain. V lost 3 bases, J lost 5 bases, and 10 bases lay in between. The CDR3 extends over 13 amino acids. CDR3 sequence: CASSFDDLTEAFF. The DNA of the CDR3 is TGTGCCAGCAGTTTCGATGATCTGACTGAAGCTTTCTTT.

This clonotype has a single count. V and J are TRBV12-5 and TRBJ1-2, with D maybe TRBD1 (6 bases). V was pared by 0 bases and J by 8 bases, with 43 bases between. The CDR3 is 24 amino acids. Germline V gives CDR1 LGHNT, CDR2 FRNRAP. The CDR3 sequence is CASGLVVVGADSSALTLKKRGYTF. In DNA form, the CDR3 reads TGTGCTAGTGGTTTGGTAGTGGTGGGGGCCGACTCATCGGCCCTCACCCTAAAAAAGAGGGGCTACACCTTC.

The chain is built from TRBV27 and TRBJ1-2; 9 positions agree with TRBD1. Germline CDR1 reads MNHEY; CDR2 reads SMNVEV (reference sequence). V lost 6 bases and J lost 0; bases outside the gene matches: 8. The CDR3 length is 16 residues. In nucleotides, the CDR3 is TGTGCCAGCAGCTACAGGGGGCGCGATACTAACTATGGCTACACCTTC. Amino acid sequence: CASSYRGRDTNYGYTF.